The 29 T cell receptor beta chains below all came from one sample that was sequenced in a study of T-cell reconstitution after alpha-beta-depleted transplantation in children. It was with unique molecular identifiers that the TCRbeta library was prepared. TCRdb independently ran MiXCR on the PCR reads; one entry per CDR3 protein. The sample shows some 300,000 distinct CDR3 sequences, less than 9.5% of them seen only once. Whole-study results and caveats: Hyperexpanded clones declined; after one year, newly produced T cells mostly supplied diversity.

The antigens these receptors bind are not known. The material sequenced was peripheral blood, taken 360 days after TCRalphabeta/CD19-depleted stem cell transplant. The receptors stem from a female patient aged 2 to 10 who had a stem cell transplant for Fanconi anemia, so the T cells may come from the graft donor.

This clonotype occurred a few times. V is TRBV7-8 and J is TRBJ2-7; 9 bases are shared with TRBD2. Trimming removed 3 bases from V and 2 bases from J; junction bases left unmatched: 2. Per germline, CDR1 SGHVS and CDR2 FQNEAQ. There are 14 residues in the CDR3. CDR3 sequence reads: CASSLTSGPYEQYF. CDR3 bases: TGTGCCAGCAGCTTGACTAGCGGACCCTACGAGCAGTACTTC. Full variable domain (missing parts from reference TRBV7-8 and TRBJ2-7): GAGVSQSPRYKVAKRGQDVALRCDPISGHVSLFWYQQALGQGPEFLTYFQNEAQLDKSGLPSDRFFAERPEGSVSTLKIQRTQQEDSAVYLCASSLTSGPYEQYFGPGTRLTVT.

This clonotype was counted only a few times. This CDR3 reads CASSLAWGYDLYSNQPQHF. CDR3 sequence (DNA): TGTGCCAGCAGTTTAGCTTGGGGGTATGATTTATATAGCAATCAGCCCCAGCATTTT. This chain uses TRBV12-3 or TRBV12-4 with TRBJ1-5; D is perhaps TRBD1 (5 bases). V lost 0 bases, J lost 0 bases, and 18 bases lay in between. There are 19 residues in the CDR3.

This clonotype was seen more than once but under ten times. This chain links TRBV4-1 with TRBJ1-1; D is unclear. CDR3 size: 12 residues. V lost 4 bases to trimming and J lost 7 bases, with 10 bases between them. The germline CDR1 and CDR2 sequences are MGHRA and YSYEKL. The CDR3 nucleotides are TGCGCCAGCAGCCCCTACGGGGATGAAGCTTTCTTT. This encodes CASSPYGDEAFF.

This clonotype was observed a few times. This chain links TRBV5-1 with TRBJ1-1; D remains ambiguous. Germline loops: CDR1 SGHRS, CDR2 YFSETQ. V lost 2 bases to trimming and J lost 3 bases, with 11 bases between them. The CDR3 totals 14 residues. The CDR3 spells CASSLQGPHTEAFF. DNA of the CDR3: TGCGCCAGCAGCTTACAAGGTCCCCACACTGAAGCTTTCTTT.

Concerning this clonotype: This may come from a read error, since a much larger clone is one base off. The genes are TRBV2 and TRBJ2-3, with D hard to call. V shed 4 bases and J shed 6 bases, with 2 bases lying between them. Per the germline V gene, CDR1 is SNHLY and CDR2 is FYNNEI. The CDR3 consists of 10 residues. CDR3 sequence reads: CASSADTQYF. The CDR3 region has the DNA TGTGCCAGCAGTGCGGATACGCAGTATTTT.

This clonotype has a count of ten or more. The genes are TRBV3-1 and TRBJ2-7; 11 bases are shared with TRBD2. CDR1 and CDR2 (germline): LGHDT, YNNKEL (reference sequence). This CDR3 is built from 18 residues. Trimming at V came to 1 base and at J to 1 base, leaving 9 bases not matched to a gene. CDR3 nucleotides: TGTGCCAGCAGCCAAGTCCTAGCGGGGGGAAGGATATCCTACGAGCAGTACTTC. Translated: CASSQVLAGGRISYEQYF.

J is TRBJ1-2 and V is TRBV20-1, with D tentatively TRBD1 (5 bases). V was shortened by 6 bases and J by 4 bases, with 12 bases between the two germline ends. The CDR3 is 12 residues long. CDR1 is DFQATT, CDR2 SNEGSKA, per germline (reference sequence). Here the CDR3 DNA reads TGCAGTGCCAACGCAGGGAGCTATGGCTACACCTTC. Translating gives CSANAGSYGYTF.

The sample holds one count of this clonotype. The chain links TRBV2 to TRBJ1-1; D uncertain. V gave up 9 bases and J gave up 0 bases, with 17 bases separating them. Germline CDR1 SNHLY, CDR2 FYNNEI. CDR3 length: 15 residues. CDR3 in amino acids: CARTPTDGMNTEAFF. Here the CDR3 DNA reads TGTGCCAGGACTCCAACAGACGGGATGAACACTGAAGCTTTCTTT. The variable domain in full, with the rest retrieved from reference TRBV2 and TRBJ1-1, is EPEVTQTPSHQVTQMGQEVILRCVPISNHLYFYWYRQILGQKVEFLVSFYNNEISEKSEIFDDQFSVERPDGSNFTLKIRSTKLEDSAMYFCARTPTDGMNTEAFFGQGTRLTVV.

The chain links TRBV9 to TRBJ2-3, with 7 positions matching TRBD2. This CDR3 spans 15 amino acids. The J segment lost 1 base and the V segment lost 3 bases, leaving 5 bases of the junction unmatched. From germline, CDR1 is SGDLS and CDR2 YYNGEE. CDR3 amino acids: CASSESGVGTDTQYF. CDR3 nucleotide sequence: TGTGCCAGCAGCGAGAGCGGGGTGGGCACAGATACGCAGTATTTT.

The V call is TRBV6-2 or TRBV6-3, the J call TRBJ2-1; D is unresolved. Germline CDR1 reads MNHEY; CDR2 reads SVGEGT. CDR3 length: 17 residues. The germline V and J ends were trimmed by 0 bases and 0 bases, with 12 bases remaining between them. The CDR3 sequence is CASSYSEGLSSYNEQFF. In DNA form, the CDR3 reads TGTGCCAGCAGTTACTCGGAAGGCCTCAGCTCCTACAATGAGCAGTTCTTC.

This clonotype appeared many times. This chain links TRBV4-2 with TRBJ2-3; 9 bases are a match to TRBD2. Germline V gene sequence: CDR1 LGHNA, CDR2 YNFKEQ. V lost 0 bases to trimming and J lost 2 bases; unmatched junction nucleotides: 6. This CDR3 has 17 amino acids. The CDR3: CASSQEHAGGLTDTQYF. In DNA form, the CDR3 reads TGTGCCAGCAGCCAAGAGCATGCGGGGGGGCTCACAGATACGCAGTATTTT.

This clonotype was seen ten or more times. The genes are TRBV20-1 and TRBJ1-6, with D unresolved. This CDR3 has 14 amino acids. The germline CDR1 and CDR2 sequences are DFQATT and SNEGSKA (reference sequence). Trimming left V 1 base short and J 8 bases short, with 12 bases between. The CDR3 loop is CSARVLAGYSPLHF. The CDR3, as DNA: TGCAGTGCTAGAGTACTGGCAGGATATTCACCCCTCCACTTT.

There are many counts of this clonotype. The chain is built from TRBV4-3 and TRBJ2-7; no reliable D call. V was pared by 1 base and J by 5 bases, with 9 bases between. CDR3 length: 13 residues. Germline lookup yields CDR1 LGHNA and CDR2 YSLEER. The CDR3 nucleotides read TGCGCCAGCAGCCAAGGGTTGGTTCACGAGCAGTACTTC. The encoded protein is CASSQGLVHEQYF.

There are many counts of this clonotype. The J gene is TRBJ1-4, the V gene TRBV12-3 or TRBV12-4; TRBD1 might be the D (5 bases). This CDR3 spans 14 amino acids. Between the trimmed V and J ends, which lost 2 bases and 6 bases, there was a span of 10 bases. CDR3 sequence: CASSLQGSYEKLFF. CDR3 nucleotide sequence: TGTGCCAGCAGTTTACAGGGCTCTTATGAAAAACTGTTTTTT.

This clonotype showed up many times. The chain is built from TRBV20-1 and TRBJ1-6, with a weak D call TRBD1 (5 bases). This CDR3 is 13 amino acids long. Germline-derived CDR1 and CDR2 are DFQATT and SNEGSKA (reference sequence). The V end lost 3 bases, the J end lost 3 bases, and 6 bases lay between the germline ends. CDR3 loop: CSARTDYNSPLHF. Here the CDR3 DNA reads TGCAGTGCTAGGACAGACTATAATTCACCCCTCCACTTT.

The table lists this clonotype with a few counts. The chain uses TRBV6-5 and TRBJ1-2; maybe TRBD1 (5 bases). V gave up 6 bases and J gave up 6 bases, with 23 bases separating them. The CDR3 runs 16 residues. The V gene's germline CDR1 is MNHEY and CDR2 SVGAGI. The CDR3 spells CASSSSTGTPLDGYTF. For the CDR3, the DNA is TGTGCCAGCAGCTCTTCTACCGGGACTCCCCTGGATGGCTACACCTTC.

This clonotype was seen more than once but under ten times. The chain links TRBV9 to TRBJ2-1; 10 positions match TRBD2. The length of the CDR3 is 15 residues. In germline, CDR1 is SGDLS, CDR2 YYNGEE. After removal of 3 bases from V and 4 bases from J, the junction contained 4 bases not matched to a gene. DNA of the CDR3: TGTGCCAGCAGCGGCAGCGGGGGGGAATACAATGAGCAGTTCTTC. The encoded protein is CASSGSGGEYNEQFF.

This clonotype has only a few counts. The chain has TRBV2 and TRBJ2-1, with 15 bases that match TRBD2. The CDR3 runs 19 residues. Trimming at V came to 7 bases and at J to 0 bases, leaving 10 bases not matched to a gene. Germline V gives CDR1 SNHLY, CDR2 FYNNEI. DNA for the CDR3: TGTGCCAGCATCGGGACTAGCGGGGGGACCGGGAGCTCCTACAATGAGCAGTTCTTC. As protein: CASIGTSGGTGSSYNEQFF.

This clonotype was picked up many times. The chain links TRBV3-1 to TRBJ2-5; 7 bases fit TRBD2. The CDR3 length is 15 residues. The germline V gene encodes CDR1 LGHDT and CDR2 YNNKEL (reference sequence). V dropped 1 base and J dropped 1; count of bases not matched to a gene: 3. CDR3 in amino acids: CASSQAGLLQETQYF. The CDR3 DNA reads TGTGCCAGCAGCCAAGCGGGACTACTCCAAGAGACCCAGTACTTC.

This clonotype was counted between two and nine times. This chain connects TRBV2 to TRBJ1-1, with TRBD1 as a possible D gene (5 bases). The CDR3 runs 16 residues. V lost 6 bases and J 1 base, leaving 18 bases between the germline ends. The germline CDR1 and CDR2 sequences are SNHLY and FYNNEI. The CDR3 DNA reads TGTGCCAGCAGGAACCGAATTTTAAGGGGGAACACTGAAGCTTTCTTT. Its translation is CASRNRILRGNTEAFF.

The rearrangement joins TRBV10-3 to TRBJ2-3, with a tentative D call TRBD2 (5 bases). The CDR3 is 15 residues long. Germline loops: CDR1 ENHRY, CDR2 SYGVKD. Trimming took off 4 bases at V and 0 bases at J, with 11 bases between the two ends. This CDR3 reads CAISGPSRSTDTQYF. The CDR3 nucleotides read TGTGCCATCAGTGGCCCTAGCCGGAGCACAGATACGCAGTATTTT.

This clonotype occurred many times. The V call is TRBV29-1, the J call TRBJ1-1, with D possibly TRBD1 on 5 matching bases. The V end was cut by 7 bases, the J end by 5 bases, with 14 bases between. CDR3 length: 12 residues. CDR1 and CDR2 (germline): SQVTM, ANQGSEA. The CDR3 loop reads CSALGGRTEAFF. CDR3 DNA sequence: TGCAGCGCCCTGGGGGGGAGAACTGAAGCTTTCTTT. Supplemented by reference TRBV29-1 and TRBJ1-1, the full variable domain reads SAVISQKPSRDICQRGTSLTIQCQVDSQVTMMFWYRQQPGQSLTLIATANQGSEATYESGFVIDKFPISRPNLTFSTLTVSNMSPEDSSIYLCSALGGRTEAFFGQGTRLTVV.

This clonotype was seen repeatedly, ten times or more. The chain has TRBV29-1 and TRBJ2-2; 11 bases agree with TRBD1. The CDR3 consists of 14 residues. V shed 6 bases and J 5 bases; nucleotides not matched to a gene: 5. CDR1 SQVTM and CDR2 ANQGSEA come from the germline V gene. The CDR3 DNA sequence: TGCAGCGTGTTGGGACAGGGGGAAACCGGGGAGCTGTTTTTT. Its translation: CSVLGQGETGELFF.

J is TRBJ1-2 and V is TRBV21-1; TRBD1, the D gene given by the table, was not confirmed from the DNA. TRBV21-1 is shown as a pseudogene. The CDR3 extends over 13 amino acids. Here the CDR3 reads CAPTSGQIYGYTF. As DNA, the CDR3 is TGTGCCCCGACCTCGGGACAGATCTATGGCTACACCTTC.

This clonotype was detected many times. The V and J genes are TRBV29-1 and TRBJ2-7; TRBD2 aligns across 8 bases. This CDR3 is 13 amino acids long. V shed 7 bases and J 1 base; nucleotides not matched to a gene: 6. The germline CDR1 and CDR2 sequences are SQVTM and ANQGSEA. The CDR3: CSAHTSGSYEQYF. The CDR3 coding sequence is TGCAGCGCCCATACTAGCGGATCCTACGAGCAGTACTTC.

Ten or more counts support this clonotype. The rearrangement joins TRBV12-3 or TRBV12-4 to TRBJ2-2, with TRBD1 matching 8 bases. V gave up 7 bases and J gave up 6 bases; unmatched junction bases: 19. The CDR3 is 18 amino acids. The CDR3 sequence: CASTTQVTGGLVAGELFF. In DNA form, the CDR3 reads TGTGCCAGCACTACTCAAGTTACAGGGGGTTTAGTCGCCGGGGAGCTGTTTTTT.

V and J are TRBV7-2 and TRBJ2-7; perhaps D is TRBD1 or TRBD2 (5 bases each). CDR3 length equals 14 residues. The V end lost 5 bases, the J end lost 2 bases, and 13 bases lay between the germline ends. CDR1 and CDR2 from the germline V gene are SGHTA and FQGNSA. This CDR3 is CASSRDPFTYEQYV. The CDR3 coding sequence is TGTGCCAGCAGCCGGGACCCATTTACCTACGAGCAGTACGTC.

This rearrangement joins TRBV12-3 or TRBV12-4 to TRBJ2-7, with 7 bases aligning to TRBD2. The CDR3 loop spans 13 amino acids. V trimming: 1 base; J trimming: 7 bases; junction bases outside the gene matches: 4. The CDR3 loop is CASSLVVGGEQYF. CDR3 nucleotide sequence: TGTGCCAGCAGTTTAGTGGTGGGGGGGGAGCAGTACTTC.

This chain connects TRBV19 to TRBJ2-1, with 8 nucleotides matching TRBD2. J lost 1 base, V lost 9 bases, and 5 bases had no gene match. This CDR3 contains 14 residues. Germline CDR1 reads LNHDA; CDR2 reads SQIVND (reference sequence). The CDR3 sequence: CASTGTRSYNEQFF. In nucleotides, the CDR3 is TGTGCCAGCACCGGGACTAGGTCCTACAATGAGCAGTTCTTC. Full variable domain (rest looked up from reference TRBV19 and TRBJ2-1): DGGITQSPKYLFRKEGQNVTLSCEQNLNHDAMYWYRQDPGQGLRLIYYSQIVNDFQKGDIAEGYSVSREKKESFPLTVTSAQKNPTAFYLCASTGTRSYNEQFFGPGTRLTVL.